Listed here are 8 T cell receptor beta chains from one sample, sequenced in a study of blood T cells in healthy people across ages. Alongside a J-beta primer mix, a sample-barcoded 5' primer served in a second PCR lasting roughly 6 to 12 cycles. TCRdb redid the calling of the 5' RACE reads with MiXCR, one entry per CDR3 protein. This table holds over 700,000 distinct CDR3 sequences, approximately 53% found once. Sequenced input: blood. These receptors were obtained from an elderly man in good health.

This clonotype was seen a handful of times. At one end, the junction sequence differs from germline, possibly due to a read error. This chain connects TRBV6-1 to TRBJ2-1; TRBD2 is a possible D gene (6 bases). Germline-derived CDR1 and CDR2 are MNHNS and SASEGT. The CDR3 spans 15 residues. CDR3 bases: TGTGCCAGCAGCGAAGGGACTGGACGGTACAATGAGCAGTTCTTC. Translated: CASSEGTGRYNEQFF.

This clonotype was counted between two and nine times. V is TRBV6-5 and J is TRBJ1-2; 9 bases are a match to TRBD1. The CDR3 has 14 amino acids. With V trimmed by 2 bases and J by 7 bases, 5 bases remained unmatched. Germline CDR1 is MNHEY and CDR2 is SVGAGI. CDR3 amino acids: CASSYRDREGGYTF. The CDR3 nucleotides are TGTGCCAGCAGTTACCGGGACAGGGAGGGTGGCTACACCTTC.

CDR3 protein: CSADRWDRKTQYF. For the CDR3, the DNA is TGCAGTGCGGACCGGTGGGATCGGAAGACCCAGTACTTC. The chain recombines TRBV20-1 with TRBJ2-5, with unresolved D. V dropped 6 bases and J dropped 6 bases, with 17 bases sitting between them. This CDR3 has 13 residues. Germline CDR1 is DFQATT and CDR2 is SNEGSKA (reference sequence).

Here the CDR3 reads CASSLEGLAGVGSDTQYF. The CDR3 nucleotides are TGCGCCAGCAGCTTGGAGGGACTAGCGGGCGTGGGCTCAGATACGCAGTATTTT. The chain uses TRBV5-1 and TRBJ2-3, with 12 positions matching TRBD2. V trimming: 0 bases; J trimming: 4 bases; junction bases outside the gene matches: 9. The CDR3 is 18 residues long. The germline CDR1 and CDR2 sequences are SGHRS and YFSETQ.

This clonotype was observed a handful of times. A read error may produce the germline difference seen at one junction end. The chain is built from TRBV29-1 and TRBJ2-2, with 10 bases aligning to TRBD1. This CDR3 is built from 14 residues. In germline, CDR1 is SQVTM, CDR2 ANQGSEA. CDR3 in DNA: TGCGGCGTTGGGACAGGGGCGGTCACCGGGGAGCTGTTTTTT. It yields the protein CGVGTGAVTGELFF.

The rearrangement uses TRBV18 and TRBJ2-6; 8 bases align to TRBD1. Looked up from germline, CDR1 is KGHSH and CDR2 is LQKENI. CDR3 size: 19 residues. The junction had 10 bases not matched to a gene; V was cut back by 3 bases and J by 0 bases. CDR3 sequence: CASSPPRDRTLSGANVLTF. The CDR3 DNA is TGTGCCAGCTCACCGCCCCGGGACAGGACCCTCTCTGGGGCCAACGTCCTGACTTTC.

V is TRBV21-1 and J is TRBJ2-1; no check of the table's D call, TRBD1, against the DNA was made. TRBV21-1 is annotated as a pseudogene. The CDR3 runs 16 residues. As DNA, the CDR3 is TGTGCCAGCCGACAGGGTGAAGAACGGGCCTACAATGAGCAGTTCTTC. This translates into CASRQGEERAYNEQFF.

The V and J genes are TRBV28 and TRBJ2-1, with 9 nucleotides matching TRBD2. Trimming took 4 bases from V and 2 from J; bases not matched to a gene: 6. CDR1 is MDHEN and CDR2 is SYDVKM in the germline V gene. This CDR3 spans 16 amino acids. The CDR3 sequence: CASSSLSGRAYNEQFF. The CDR3 nucleotides are TGTGCCAGCAGTTCCCTTAGCGGGAGAGCCTACAATGAGCAGTTCTTC.